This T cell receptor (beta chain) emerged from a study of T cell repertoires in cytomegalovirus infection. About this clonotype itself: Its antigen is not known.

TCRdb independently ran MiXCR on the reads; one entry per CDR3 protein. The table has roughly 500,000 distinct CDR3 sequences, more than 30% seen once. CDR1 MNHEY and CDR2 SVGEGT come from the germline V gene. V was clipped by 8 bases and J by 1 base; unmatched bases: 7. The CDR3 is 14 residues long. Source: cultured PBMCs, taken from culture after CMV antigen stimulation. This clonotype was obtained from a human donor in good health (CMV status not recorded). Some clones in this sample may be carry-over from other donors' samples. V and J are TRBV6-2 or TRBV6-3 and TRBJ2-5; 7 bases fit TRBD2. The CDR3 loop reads CASGILASQETQYF. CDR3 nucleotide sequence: TGTGCCAGCGGGATACTAGCGTCCCAAGAGACCCAGTACTTC.